This entry concerns a single T cell receptor beta chain. Its antigen remains unknown. During its preparation, the TCRbeta library received unique molecular identifiers. MiXCR, applied by TCRdb to the PCR reads, yields one record per CDR3 protein. The profile shows more than 90,000 distinct CDR3 sequences, under 13% of them singletons. The data are from a study of T-cell reconstitution after alpha-beta-depleted transplantation in children. Findings of the study overall: After one year, T-cell counts and TCRbeta diversity mostly came from new T cells. It was reported that alpha-beta T cells came from several hundred expanded graft clones (about two months after transplant). Surviving recipient T cells and thymic progenitors produced the high day-60 TCRbeta diversity seen in some patients.

CDR3 length: 10 residues. Trimming removed 6 bases at V and 2 bases at J, with 4 bases between. The germline V gene encodes CDR1 SQVTM and CDR2 ANQGSEA. The chain uses TRBV29-1 and TRBJ1-2, with unresolved D. This TCR derives from a boy younger than 10 with acute lymphoblastic leukemia, due to receive a stem cell transplant. The sample consisted of PBMCs, taken before TCRalphabeta/CD19-depleted stem cell transplant. This CDR3 is CSVDNYGYTF. The DNA of the CDR3 is TGCAGCGTGGACAACTATGGCTACACCTTC.